This T cell receptor (beta chain) originates from a study of cytomegalovirus exposure and HLA in healthy donors. General study points: The authors enumerated 150 to 200 TCR beta chains as linked to cytomegalovirus. Trimming of TCR beta V- and J-genes showed a link, identified in a later analysis, to a missense DCLRE1C variant. Several of the most significant clusters appeared linked to common viral pathogens, based on a later analysis.

PCR amplification relied on 60 Vbeta primers (plus 13 Jbeta primers). The data were produced by immunoSEQ multiplex PCR, yet TCRdb's version contains in-frame clones alone and is incomplete. The sample holds 95,000 to 110,000 clones. With regard to this clone: Antigen unknown.

The CDR3 is 14 amino acids. V lost 4 bases, J lost 7 bases, and 11 bases lay in between. From germline, CDR1 is MGHRA and CDR2 YSYEKL. The chain has TRBV4-1 and TRBJ1-6; D might be TRBD1 (5 bases). Sequencing was done on a sample of PBMCs. This clonotype was sampled from a man in his forties in good health and CMV-seronegative. This chain's CDR3 is CASSLLQGNSPLHF. The DNA for the CDR3 is TGCGCCAGCAGCCTCCTCCAGGGAAATTCACCCCTCCACTTT.